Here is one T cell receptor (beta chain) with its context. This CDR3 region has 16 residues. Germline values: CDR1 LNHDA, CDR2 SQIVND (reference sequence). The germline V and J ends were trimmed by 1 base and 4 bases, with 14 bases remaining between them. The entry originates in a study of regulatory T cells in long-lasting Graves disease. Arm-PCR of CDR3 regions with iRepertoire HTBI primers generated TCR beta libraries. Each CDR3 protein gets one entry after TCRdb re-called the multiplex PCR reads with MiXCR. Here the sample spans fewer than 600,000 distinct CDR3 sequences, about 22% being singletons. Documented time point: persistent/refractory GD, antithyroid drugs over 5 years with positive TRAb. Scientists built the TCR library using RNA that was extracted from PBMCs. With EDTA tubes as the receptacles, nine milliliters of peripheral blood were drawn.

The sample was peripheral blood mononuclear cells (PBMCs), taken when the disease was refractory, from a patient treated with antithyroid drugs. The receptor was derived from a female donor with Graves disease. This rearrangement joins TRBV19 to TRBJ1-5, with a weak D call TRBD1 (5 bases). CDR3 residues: CASSIAGGIRNQPQHF. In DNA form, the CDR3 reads TGTGCCAGTAGTATAGCTGGGGGGATAAGGAATCAGCCCCAGCATTTT. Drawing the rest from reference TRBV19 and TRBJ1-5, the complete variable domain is DGGITQSPKYLFRKEGQNVTLSCEQNLNHDAMYWYRQDPGQGLRLIYYSQIVNDFQKGDIAEGYSVSREKKESFPLTVTSAQKNPTAFYLCASSIAGGIRNQPQHFGDGTRLSIL.